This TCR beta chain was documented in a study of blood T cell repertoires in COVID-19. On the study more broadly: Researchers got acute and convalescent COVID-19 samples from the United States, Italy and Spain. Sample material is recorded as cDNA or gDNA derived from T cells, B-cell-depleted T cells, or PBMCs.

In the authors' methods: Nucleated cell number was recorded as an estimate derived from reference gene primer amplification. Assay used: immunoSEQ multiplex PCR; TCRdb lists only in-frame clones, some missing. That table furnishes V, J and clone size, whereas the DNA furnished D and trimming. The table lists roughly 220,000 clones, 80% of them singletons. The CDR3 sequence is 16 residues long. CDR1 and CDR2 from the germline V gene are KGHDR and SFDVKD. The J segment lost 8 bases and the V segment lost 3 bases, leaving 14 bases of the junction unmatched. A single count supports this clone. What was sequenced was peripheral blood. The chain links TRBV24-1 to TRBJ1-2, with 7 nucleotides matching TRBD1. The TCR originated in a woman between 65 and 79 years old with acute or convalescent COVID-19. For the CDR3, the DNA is TGTGCCACCAGTGATCCTAGTGAACAGGGGATTTGGGGCTACACCTTC. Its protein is CATSDPSEQGIWGYTF.